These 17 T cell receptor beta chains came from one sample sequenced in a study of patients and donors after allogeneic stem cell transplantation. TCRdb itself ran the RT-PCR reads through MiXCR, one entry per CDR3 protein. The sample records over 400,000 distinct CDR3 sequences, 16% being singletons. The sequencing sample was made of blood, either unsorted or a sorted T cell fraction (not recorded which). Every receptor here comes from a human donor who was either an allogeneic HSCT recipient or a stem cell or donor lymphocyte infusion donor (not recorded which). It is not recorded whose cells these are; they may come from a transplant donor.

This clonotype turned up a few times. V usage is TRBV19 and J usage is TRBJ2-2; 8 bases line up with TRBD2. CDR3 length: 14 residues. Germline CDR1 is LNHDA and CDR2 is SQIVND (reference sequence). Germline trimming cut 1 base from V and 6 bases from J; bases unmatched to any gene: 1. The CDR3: CASSIATSAGELFF. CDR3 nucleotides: TGTGCCAGTAGTATAGCGACTAGCGCCGGGGAGCTGTTTTTT.

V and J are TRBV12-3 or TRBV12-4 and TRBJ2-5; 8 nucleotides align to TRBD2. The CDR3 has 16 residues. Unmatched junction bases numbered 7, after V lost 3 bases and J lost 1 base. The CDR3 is CASSLASTSGQETQYF. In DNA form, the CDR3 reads TGTGCCAGCAGTTTGGCCTCCACTAGCGGCCAAGAGACCCAGTACTTC.

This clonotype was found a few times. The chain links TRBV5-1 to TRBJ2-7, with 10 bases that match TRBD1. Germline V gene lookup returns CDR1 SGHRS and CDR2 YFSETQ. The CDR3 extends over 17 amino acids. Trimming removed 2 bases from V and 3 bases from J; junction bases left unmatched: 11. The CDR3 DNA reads TGCGCCAGCAGCTTTAATCCGGGACAGGGGCATCTCTACGAGCAGTACTTC. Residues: CASSFNPGQGHLYEQYF. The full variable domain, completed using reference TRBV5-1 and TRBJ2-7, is KAGVTQTPRYLIKTRGQQVTLSCSPISGHRSVSWYQQTPGQGLQFLFEYFSETQRNKGNFPGRFSGRQFSNSRSEMNVSTLELGDSALYLCASSFNPGQGHLYEQYFGPGTRLTVT.

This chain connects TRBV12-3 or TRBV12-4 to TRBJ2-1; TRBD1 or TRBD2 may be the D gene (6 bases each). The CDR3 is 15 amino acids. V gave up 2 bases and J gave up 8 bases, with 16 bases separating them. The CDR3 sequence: CASSLPPGASDEQFF. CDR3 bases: TGTGCCAGCAGTTTACCCCCGGGGGCTAGCGATGAGCAGTTCTTC.

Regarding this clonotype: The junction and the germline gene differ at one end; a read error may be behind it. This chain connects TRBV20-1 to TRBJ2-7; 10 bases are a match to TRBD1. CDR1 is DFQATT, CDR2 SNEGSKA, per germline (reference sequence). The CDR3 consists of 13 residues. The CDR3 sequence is CSARDWSRDRGFF. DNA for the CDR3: TGCAGTGCTAGAGATTGGAGTCGGGACAGGGGATTTTTC.

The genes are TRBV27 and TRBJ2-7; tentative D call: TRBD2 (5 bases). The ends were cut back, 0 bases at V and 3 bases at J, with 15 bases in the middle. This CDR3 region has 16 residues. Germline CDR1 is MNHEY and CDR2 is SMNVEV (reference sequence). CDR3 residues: CASSLSTGSWGYEQYF. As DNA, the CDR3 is TGTGCCAGCAGTTTATCGACGGGGAGTTGGGGCTACGAGCAGTACTTC.

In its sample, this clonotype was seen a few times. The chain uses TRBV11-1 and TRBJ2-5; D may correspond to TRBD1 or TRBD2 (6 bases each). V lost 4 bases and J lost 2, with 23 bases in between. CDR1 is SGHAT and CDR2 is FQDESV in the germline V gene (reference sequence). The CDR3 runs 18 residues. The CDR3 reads CASSYWGAAVGLQETQYF. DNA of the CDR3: TGTGCCAGCAGCTACTGGGGGGCCGCAGTGGGTCTACAAGAGACCCAGTACTTC.

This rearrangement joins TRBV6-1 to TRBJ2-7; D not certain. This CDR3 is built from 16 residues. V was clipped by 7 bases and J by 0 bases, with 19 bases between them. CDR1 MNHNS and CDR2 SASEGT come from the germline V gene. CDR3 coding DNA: TGTGCCAGCACTAATTACGGGCAGGTCATCTCCTACGAGCAGTACTTC. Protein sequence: CASTNYGQVISYEQYF.

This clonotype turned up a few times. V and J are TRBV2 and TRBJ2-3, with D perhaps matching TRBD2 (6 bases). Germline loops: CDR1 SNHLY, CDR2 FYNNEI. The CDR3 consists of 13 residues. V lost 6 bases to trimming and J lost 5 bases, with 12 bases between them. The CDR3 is CASRGLKIDTQYF. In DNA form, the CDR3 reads TGTGCCAGCAGGGGACTTAAAATAGATACGCAGTATTTT. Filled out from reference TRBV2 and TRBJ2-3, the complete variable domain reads EPEVTQTPSHQVTQMGQEVILRCVPISNHLYFYWYRQILGQKVEFLVSFYNNEISEKSEIFDDQFSVERPDGSNFTLKIRSTKLEDSAMYFCASRGLKIDTQYFGPGTRLTVL.

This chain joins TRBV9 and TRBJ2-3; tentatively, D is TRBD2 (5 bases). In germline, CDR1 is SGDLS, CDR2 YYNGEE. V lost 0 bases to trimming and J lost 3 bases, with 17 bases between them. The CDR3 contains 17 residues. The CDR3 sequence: CASSVAKPRGLTDTQYF. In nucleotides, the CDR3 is TGTGCCAGCAGCGTAGCTAAGCCCAGAGGGCTTACAGATACGCAGTATTTT.

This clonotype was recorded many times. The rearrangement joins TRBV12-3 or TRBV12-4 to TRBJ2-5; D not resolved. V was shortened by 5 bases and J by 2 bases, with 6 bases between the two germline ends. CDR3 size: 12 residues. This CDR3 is CASSPGQETQYF. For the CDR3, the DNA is TGTGCCAGCAGTCCCGGTCAAGAGACCCAGTACTTC.

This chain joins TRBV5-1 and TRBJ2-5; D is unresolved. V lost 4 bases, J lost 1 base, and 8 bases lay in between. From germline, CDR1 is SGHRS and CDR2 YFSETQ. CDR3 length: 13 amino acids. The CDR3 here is CASSRALQETQYF. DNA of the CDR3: TGCGCCAGCAGCCGGGCCCTCCAAGAGACCCAGTACTTC.

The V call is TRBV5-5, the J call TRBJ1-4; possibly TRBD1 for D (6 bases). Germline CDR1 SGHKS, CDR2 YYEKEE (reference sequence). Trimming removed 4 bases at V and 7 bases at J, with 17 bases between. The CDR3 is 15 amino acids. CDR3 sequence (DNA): TGTGCCAGCAGCCGACCACAGGGAGTGAGTGAAAAACTGTTTTTT. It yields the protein CASSRPQGVSEKLFF.

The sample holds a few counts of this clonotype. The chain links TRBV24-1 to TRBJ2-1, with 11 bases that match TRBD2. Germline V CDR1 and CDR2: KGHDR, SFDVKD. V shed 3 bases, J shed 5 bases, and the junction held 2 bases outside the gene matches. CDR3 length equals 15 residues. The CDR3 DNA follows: TGTGCCACCAGTGATGGGACTAGCGGAAACAATGAGCAGTTCTTC. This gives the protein CATSDGTSGNNEQFF.

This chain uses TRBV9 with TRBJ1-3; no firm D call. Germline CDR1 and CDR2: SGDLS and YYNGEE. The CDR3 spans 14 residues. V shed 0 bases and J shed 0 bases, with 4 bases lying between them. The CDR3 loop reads CASSVDISGNTIYF. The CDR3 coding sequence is TGTGCCAGCAGCGTAGACATCTCTGGAAACACCATATATTTT.

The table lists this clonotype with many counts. The CDR3 sequence: CASSSVSGNTIYF. In nucleotides, the CDR3 is TGTGCCAGCAGTTCGGTCAGTGGAAACACCATATATTTT. The chain couples TRBV12-3 or TRBV12-4 to TRBJ1-3; D gene uncertain. The CDR3 is made up of 13 amino acids. V lost 4 bases to trimming and J lost 3 bases, with 7 bases between them.

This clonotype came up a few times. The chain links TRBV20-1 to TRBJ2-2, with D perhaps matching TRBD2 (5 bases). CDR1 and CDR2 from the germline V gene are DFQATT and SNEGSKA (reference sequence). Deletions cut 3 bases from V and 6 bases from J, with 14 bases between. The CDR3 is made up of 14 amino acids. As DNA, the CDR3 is TGCAGTGCTAGGGACTTCGTTTCCGCCGGGGAGCTGTTTTTT. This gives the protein CSARDFVSAGELFF.